The present T cell receptor beta chain was sequenced within a study of blood T cells in healthy people across ages. Study results and caveats: The study found more naive CD4+ cells and higher diversity in long-lived than aged donors.

Trimming took off 5 bases at V and 2 bases at J, with 20 bases between the two ends. CDR3 size: 17 residues. Germline values: CDR1 SEHNR, CDR2 FQNEAQ (reference sequence). About this clonotype: No antigen is known for it.

Ranging in age from about 6 to 95, the donors were healthy Caucasian individuals from Russia. Every participating donor contributed approximately 10 milliliters of peripheral blood through a draw. Alongside a J-beta primer mix, a sample-barcoded 5' primer served in a second PCR lasting about 6 to 12 cycles. TCRdb re-called the 5' RACE reads with MiXCR, one entry per CDR3 protein. The sample lists 890,000 or so distinct CDR3 sequences; approximately 59% were seen once. The gene calls are TRBV7-9 and TRBJ2-3; TRBD1 or TRBD2 may be the D gene (5 bases each). This sequence originates from a man under 40 in good health. The sequenced material came from blood. The CDR3 sequence is CASSAPRGLTDTDTQYF. The CDR3 DNA is TGTGCCAGCAGCGCCCCCCGGGGTCTGACAGACACAGATACGCAGTATTTT. Using reference TRBV7-9 and TRBJ2-3 for the parts outside the CDR3, the full variable domain is DTGVSQNPRHKITKRGQNVTFRCDPISEHNRLYWYRQTLGQGPEFLTYFQNEAQLEKSRLLSDRFSAERPKGSFSTLEIQRTEQGDSAMYLCASSAPRGLTDTDTQYFGPGTRLTVL.